Listed below are T cell receptor beta chains from one sample, sequenced in a study of blood T cell repertoires in COVID-19. Method: immunoSEQ multiplex PCR; TCRdb's copy keeps in-frame clones and lacks some. The sample has 65,000 to 95,000 clones; roughly nine tenths are singletons. The sequenced material came from peripheral blood. The receptors originated from a man aged 25-45 years with acute or convalescent COVID-19. Both conserved end residues are part of each CDR3. D genes are given only for firm matches. Clone size appears in some rows only: once, few, many, or a class for an expanded clone.

cdr3_length	d_call	clone_size	v_call	j_call	cdr3_aa	cdr3_nt
12	NA	NA	TRBV30	TRBJ1-6	CAWGGTNSPLHF	TGTGCCTGGGGCGGGACAAATTCACCCCTCCACTTT
13	NA	NA	TRBV7-7	TRBJ2-1	CASSLSGAGEQFF	TGTGCTAGCAGCTTATCAGGAGCAGGGGAGCAGTTCTTC
12	NA	NA	TRBV3-1/TRBV3-2	TRBJ1-2	CASSQASYGYTF	TGTGCCAGCAGCCAAGCTAGCTATGGCTACACCTTC
14	TRBD1	NA	TRBV18	TRBJ2-7	CASSSGTGGYEQYF	TGTGCCAGCTCATCCGGGACAGGGGGCTACGAGCAGTACTTC
17	TRBD1	NA	TRBV3-1/TRBV3-2	TRBJ2-1	CASSQDRLGTGVNEQFF	TGTGCCAGCAGCCAAGATAGATTAGGGACAGGGGTTAATGAGCAGTTCTTC
16	NA	NA	TRBV6-1	TRBJ2-1	CASSDGLDRPFNEQFF	TGTGCCAGCAGTGATGGTTTGGACAGACCTTTCAATGAGCAGTTCTTC
15	NA	once	TRBV19	TRBJ1-5	CASSMEQAGGQPQHF	TGTGCCAGTAGTATGGAGCAGGCCGGAGGTCAGCCCCAGCATTTT
16	TRBD2	NA	TRBV11-2	TRBJ2-7	CASSLELRESSYEQYF	TGTGCCAGCAGCTTAGAGCTGCGGGAGTCGTCCTACGAGCAGTACTTC
15	NA	NA	TRBV5-1	TRBJ2-3	CASSLAGRELDTQYF	TGCGCCAGCAGCTTGGCGGGTCGGGAGCTGGATACGCAGTATTTT
16	TRBD2	NA	TRBV9	TRBJ2-2	CASSVSGRLSPGELFF	TGTGCCAGCAGCGTTAGCGGGAGGCTTTCTCCCGGGGAGCTGTTTTTT
14	NA	NA	TRBV6-5	TRBJ2-7	CASRPNSGSYEQYF	TGTGCCAGCAGGCCCAATAGCGGTTCCTACGAGCAGTACTTC
16	TRBD2	NA	TRBV28	TRBJ2-1	CASSSRTSGRDNEQFF	TGTGCCAGCAGTTCCCGGACTAGCGGGAGGGACAATGAGCAGTTCTTC
12	TRBD1	NA	TRBV25-1	TRBJ1-2	CASRGQGSRYTF	TGTGCCAGCAGGGGACAGGGGAGCCGCTACACCTTC
13	NA	NA	TRBV7-2	TRBJ1-5	CASSSDRDQPQHF	TGTGCCAGCAGCTCGGACAGAGATCAGCCCCAGCATTTT
14	NA	NA	TRBV28	TRBJ1-2	CASSFVWAVYGYTF	TGTGCCAGCAGTTTCGTTTGGGCAGTCTATGGCTACACCTTC
16	NA	NA	TRBV14	TRBJ2-3	CASSLIGGRNTDTQYF	TGTGCCAGCAGCCTCATTGGGGGGAGAAACACAGATACGCAGTATTTT
14	NA	NA	TRBV21-1	TRBJ1-1	CASSRPQGCTEAFF	TGTGCCAGCAGCAGACCACAGGGGTGCACTGAAGCTTTCTTT
14	NA	NA	TRBV7-3	TRBJ2-3	CASSLSGSTDTQYF	TGTGCCAGCAGCTTAAGCGGGAGCACAGATACGCAGTATTTT
12	NA	NA	TRBV5-6	TRBJ1-2	CASSLGAGGYTF	TGTGCCAGCAGCTTGGGGGCTGGCGGCTACACCTTC
15	TRBD2	NA	TRBV7-9	TRBJ2-1	CASSPSGSGRNEQFF	TGTGCCAGCAGCCCGTCCGGTAGCGGGAGGAATGAGCAGTTCTTC
13	NA	NA	TRBV27	TRBJ1-4	CASRTYQMEKLFF	TGTGCCAGCAGGACTTATCAAATGGAAAAACTGTTTTTT
17	TRBD2	NA	TRBV6-1	TRBJ2-1	CASSEALGSGSYNEQFF	TGTGCCAGCAGTGAAGCTCTGGGGAGCGGGAGCTACAATGAGCAGTTCTTC
17	TRBD2	NA	TRBV5-4	TRBJ2-7	CASSTGASGIVSYEQYF	TGTGCCAGCAGCACCGGTGCTAGCGGGATAGTCTCCTACGAGCAGTACTTC
17	TRBD2	medium-sized	TRBV7-2	TRBJ2-7	CASSSPCAGEALDEQYF	TGTGCCAGCAGCTCACCTTGCGCGGGGGAAGCTTTGGACGAGCAGTACTTC
14	NA	NA	TRBV9	TRBJ1-6	CASSVATRSSPLHF	TGTGCCAGCAGCGTAGCTACTAGGAGTTCACCCCTCCACTTT
15	NA	NA	TRBV21-1	TRBJ2-3	CASKGREGDTDTQYF	TGTGCCAGCAAGGGCCGGGAGGGGGACACAGATACGCAGTATTTT
15	TRBD2	NA	TRBV28	TRBJ2-5	CTSSRLAAKQETQYF	TGTACCAGCAGCCGACTAGCGGCCAAACAAGAGACCCAGTACTTC
17	TRBD2	NA	TRBV5-6	TRBJ2-1	CASSLWERTSGFNEQFF	TGTGCCAGCAGCTTGTGGGAACGGACTAGCGGGTTTAATGAGCAGTTCTTC
15	TRBD1	few	TRBV6-2/TRBV6-3	TRBJ2-7	CASSFNRDSSYEQYF	TGTGCCAGCAGTTTCAACCGGGACAGCAGCTACGAGCAGTACTTC
17	NA	NA	TRBV21-1	TRBJ1-5	CASSKGPRTGANQPQHF	TGTGCCAGCAGCAAGGGCCCCCGGACAGGGGCCAATCAGCCCCAGCATTTT
16	TRBD1	few	TRBV15	TRBJ1-5	CATSRDQGVGGRPQHF	TGTGCCACCAGCAGAGACCAGGGGGTCGGGGGACGGCCCCAGCATTTT
14	NA	NA	TRBV7-2	TRBJ2-7	CASSLTWQSYEQYF	TGTGCCAGCAGCTTAACGTGGCAGTCCTACGAGCAGTACTTC
14	TRBD2	NA	TRBV11-3	TRBJ2-1	CASSLATSFNEQFF	TGTGCCAGCAGCTTGGCGACTAGCTTCAATGAGCAGTTCTTC
14	TRBD1	NA	TRBV5-1	TRBJ2-7	CASSYGQGEYQQYF	TGCGCCAGCAGCTACGGACAGGGGGAATACCAGCAGTACTTC
13	NA	NA	TRBV19	TRBJ2-7	CASSTQGGYEQYF	TGTGCCAGTAGTACACAGGGAGGGTACGAGCAGTACTTC
17	NA	NA	TRBV6-4	TRBJ1-4	CASNERPGMRSNEKLFF	TGTGCCAGCAACGAACGCCCGGGGATGAGATCTAATGAAAAACTGTTTTTT
13	NA	NA	TRBV7-2	TRBJ2-7	CASSPRTMGEQYF	TGTGCCAGCAGCCCTCGGACTATGGGCGAGCAGTACTTC
14	TRBD1	NA	TRBV28	TRBJ2-7	CASSSPGQGYEQYF	TGTGCCAGCAGTTCCCCGGGACAGGGCTACGAGCAGTACTTC
14	NA	NA	TRBV27	TRBJ2-3	CASSWGRGTDTQYF	TGTGCCAGCAGTTGGGGCCGGGGCACAGATACGCAGTATTTT
13	TRBD2	NA	TRBV7-2	TRBJ2-1	CASSQTSGTKQFF	TGTGCCAGCAGCCAGACTAGCGGCACTAAGCAGTTCTTC
11	NA	NA	TRBV29-1	TRBJ2-3	CSVPTGDTQYF	TGCAGCGTGCCGACAGGAGATACGCAGTATTTT
14	TRBD2	NA	TRBV7-9	TRBJ2-1	CASRTGGGRDEQFF	TGTGCCAGCAGGACGGGGGGAGGAAGGGATGAGCAGTTCTTC
13	TRBD1	once	TRBV18	TRBJ1-5	CASSGDRDQPQHF	TGTGCCAGCTCTGGAGACAGGGACCAGCCCCAGCATTTT
13	TRBD2	NA	TRBV30	TRBJ2-7	CAWSSGRADEQYF	TGTGCCTGGAGTTCCGGGAGGGCCGACGAGCAGTACTTC
14	NA	once	TRBV4-1	TRBJ1-4	CASSHRGGGEKLFF	TGCGCCAGCAGCCACCGCGGGGGAGGTGAAAAACTGTTTTTT
14	NA	few	TRBV30	TRBJ1-2	CAWSTETKYYGYTF	TGTGCCTGGAGTACCGAGACAAAGTACTATGGCTACACCTTC
14	NA	NA	TRBV5-4	TRBJ1-1	CASSLGGLNTEAFF	TGTGCCAGCAGCTTGGGAGGGTTAAACACTGAAGCTTTCTTT